This entry lists 20 T cell receptor beta chains sequenced from one sample in a study of T cell responses to AZD1222 COVID-19 vaccine. Assay: immunoSEQ multiplex PCR; the TCRdb copy retains only in-frame clones and omits some. The repertoire holds about 100,000 clones, with roughly 85% as singletons. Sequenced material: peripheral blood, taken 28 days after the second AZD1222 dose. The source is an adult who received the AZD1222 COVID-19 vaccine.

This clone appeared a single time. The V call is TRBV7-2, the J call TRBJ1-5; 7 bases match TRBD1. The CDR3 covers 14 residues. The J segment lost 0 bases and the V segment lost 6 bases, leaving 2 bases of the junction unmatched. CDR1 is SGHTA and CDR2 is FQGNSA in the germline V gene. CDR3 DNA sequence: TGTGCCAGCAGGGGACAGAATAGCAATCAGCCCCAGCATTTT. It codes for CASRGQNSNQPQHF. The whole variable domain, filled in from reference TRBV7-2 and TRBJ1-5, reads GAGVSQSPSNKVTEKGKDVELRCDPISGHTALYWYRQSLGQGLEFLIYFQGNSAPDKSGLPSDRFSAERTGGSVSTLTIQRTQQEDSAVYLCASRGQNSNQPQHFGDGTRLSIL.

CDR3 loop: CAWSDGLSTQYF. In DNA, the CDR3 is TGTGCCTGGAGTGACGGACTATCGACCCAGTACTTC. The J gene is TRBJ2-5, the V gene TRBV30, with D tentatively TRBD2 (6 bases). V was cut by 1 base and J by 7 bases, with 10 bases left in between. This CDR3 comprises 12 residues. Germline CDR1 GTSNPN, CDR2 SVGIG (reference sequence).

V and J are TRBV27 and TRBJ1-2; TRBD1 matches 9 bases. Germline CDR1 reads MNHEY; CDR2 reads SMNVEV (reference sequence). There are 15 residues in the CDR3. The V and J ends lost 0 bases and 6 bases, in that order; junction bases with no gene match: 5. The CDR3 protein is CASSLSDRGSDGYTF. In DNA form, the CDR3 reads TGTGCCAGCAGTTTATCGGACAGGGGTAGCGATGGCTACACCTTC.

The V and J genes are TRBV19 and TRBJ2-1, with 11 bases lining up with TRBD2. The CDR3 is 16 residues long. Germline CDR1 LNHDA, CDR2 SQIVND (reference sequence). Unmatched junction bases numbered 6, after V lost 5 bases and J lost 3 bases. The CDR3 loop is CASSVGTSGIYNEQFF. CDR3 sequence (DNA): TGTGCCAGTAGTGTTGGGACTAGCGGAATCTACAATGAGCAGTTCTTC.

The V gene is TRBV9, the J gene TRBJ1-6; TRBD1 agrees at 7 bases. Germline V gene sequence: CDR1 SGDLS, CDR2 YYNGEE. Unmatched junction bases numbered 7, after V lost 0 bases and J lost 7 bases. The CDR3 contains 16 residues. The CDR3 coding sequence is TGTGCCAGCAGCGTAGAAGGGGGCAGTCGGAATTCACCCCTCCACTTT. Its protein product is CASSVEGGSRNSPLHF.

In this sample, this clone turned up once. The rearrangement uses TRBV4-2 and TRBJ2-2; D remains unclear. Trimming shortened V by 2 bases and J by 1 base, and 8 bases separated the two germline ends. This CDR3 comprises 15 residues. Germline CDR1 LGHNA, CDR2 YNFKEQ. The CDR3: CASSQSGQNTGELFF. In DNA, the CDR3 is TGTGCCAGCAGCCAATCGGGCCAGAACACCGGGGAGCTGTTTTTT.

The rearrangement links TRBV6-5 to TRBJ2-6; the D is unclear. The CDR3 has 16 amino acids. V lost 0 bases, J lost 4 bases, and 10 bases lay in between. Per the germline V gene, CDR1 is MNHEY and CDR2 is SVGAGI. The CDR3, as DNA: TGTGCCAGCAGTTACTCCCCAAACCCCGGGGCCAACGTCCTGACTTTC. Amino acids: CASSYSPNPGANVLTF.

The J gene is TRBJ2-3, the V gene TRBV5-1, with no clear D. Between the trimmed V and J ends, which lost 4 bases and 1 base, there was a span of 10 bases. Germline V CDR1 and CDR2: SGHRS, YFSETQ. The CDR3 totals 14 residues. The CDR3 protein is CASSQGPGTDTQYF. CDR3 DNA sequence: TGCGCCAGCAGCCAAGGACCGGGCACAGATACGCAGTATTTT.

The genes are TRBV5-1 and TRBJ2-2; 12 nucleotides match TRBD2. In germline, CDR1 is SGHRS, CDR2 YFSETQ. V trimming: 1 base; J trimming: 7 bases; junction bases outside the gene matches: 17. The CDR3 runs to 20 residues. DNA for the CDR3: TGCGCCAGCAGCTTGAGCATTACTAGCGGGAGGCAAGCCTCCGACGGGGAGCTGTTTTTT. This sequence encodes CASSLSITSGRQASDGELFF. The complete variable domain, with remaining parts taken from reference TRBV5-1 and TRBJ2-2, reads KAGVTQTPRYLIKTRGQQVTLSCSPISGHRSVSWYQQTPGQGLQFLFEYFSETQRNKGNFPGRFSGRQFSNSRSEMNVSTLELGDSALYLCASSLSITSGRQASDGELFFGEGSRLTVL.

The chain uses TRBV19 and TRBJ1-2; 9 bases agree with TRBD1. The V gene's germline CDR1 is LNHDA and CDR2 SQIVND (reference sequence). With 5 bases clipped from V and 8 bases from J, the junction kept 12 bases outside the gene matches. The CDR3 extends over 15 amino acids. CDR3 protein: CASSSTGGAARGYTF. The CDR3 DNA reads as TGTGCCAGTAGTTCTACAGGGGGCGCCGCTCGGGGCTACACCTTC.

The chain joins TRBV28 to TRBJ2-7, with D maybe TRBD2 (5 bases). In germline, CDR1 is MDHEN, CDR2 SYDVKM. The CDR3 runs 14 residues. V was shortened by 8 bases and J by 3 bases, with 17 bases between the two germline ends. CDR3 region: CASRLPGSLYEQYF. DNA of the CDR3: TGTGCCAGCCGGTTACCGGGATCCCTCTACGAGCAGTACTTC.

The table lists this clone with a count of one. V gene TRBV7-3 combines with J gene TRBJ2-1, with 10 bases lining up with TRBD2. CDR1 and CDR2 from the germline V gene are SGHTA and FQGTGA. V lost 4 bases and J lost 1; bases outside the gene matches: 7. This CDR3 has 17 amino acids. The CDR3 is CASSSSTSGDSYNEQFF. CDR3 nucleotides: TGTGCCAGCAGCTCCTCTACTAGCGGGGATTCCTACAATGAGCAGTTCTTC. Based on the CDR3 plus reference TRBV7-3 and TRBJ2-1, the full variable domain is GAGVSQTPSNKVTEKGKYVELRCDPISGHTALYWYRQSLGQGPEFLIYFQGTGAADDSGLPNDRFFAVRPEGSVSTLKIQRTERGDSAVYLCASSSSTSGDSYNEQFFGPGTRLTVL.

This chain joins TRBV9 and TRBJ1-2; D is possibly TRBD1 (5 bases). The V gene's germline CDR1 is SGDLS and CDR2 YYNGEE. V was cut by 3 bases and J by 1 base, with 19 bases left in between. The CDR3 length is 17 residues. The CDR3 is CASSAKWGIRGNYGYTF. The CDR3 coding sequence is TGTGCCAGCAGCGCCAAATGGGGGATCCGGGGTAACTATGGCTACACCTTC.

The chain has TRBV11-3 and TRBJ2-7; weak D call: TRBD1 (6 bases). CDR1 and CDR2 from the germline V gene are SGHNT and YENEEA. CDR3 size: 14 residues. Trimming shortened V by 8 bases and J by 3 bases, and 17 bases separated the two germline ends. CDR3 loop: CASAQGGPFYEQYF. The DNA of the CDR3 is TGTGCCAGCGCCCAAGGGGGACCCTTCTACGAGCAGTACTTC.

In the case of this clone: Other DNA variants within this sample encode the same CDR3. This chain links TRBV6-5 with TRBJ2-7, with TRBD2 matching over 12 bases. Germline V CDR1 and CDR2: MNHEY, SVGAGI. After removal of 2 bases from V and 4 bases from J, the junction contained 0 bases not matched to a gene. This CDR3 contains 14 residues. The CDR3 DNA reads as TGTGCCAGCAGTTACGGGACTAGCGGGTACGAGCAGTACTTC. Protein product: CASSYGTSGYEQYF.

J is TRBJ1-4 and V is TRBV6-2 or TRBV6-3; no definite D call. The CDR3 has 14 amino acids. Trimming left V 6 bases short and J 3 bases short, with 11 bases between. CDR1 is MNHEY and CDR2 is SVGEGT in the germline V gene. Written as DNA, the CDR3 is TGTGCCAGCAGCCCCCAGGAGGCTAATGAAAAACTGTTTTTT. This sequence encodes CASSPQEANEKLFF.

The chain couples TRBV5-1 to TRBJ2-6; D is uncertain. The germline V gene has CDR1 SGHRS and CDR2 YFSETQ. The germline V and J ends were trimmed by 0 bases and 0 bases, with 4 bases remaining between them. The CDR3 extends over 15 amino acids. CDR3 DNA: TGCGCCAGCAGCTTGGAGATCTCTGGGGCCAACGTCCTGACTTTC. This encodes CASSLEISGANVLTF.

The chain combines TRBV9 with TRBJ2-5; TRBD2 matches at 7 bases. The CDR3 sequence is 14 residues long. Trimming took 2 bases from V and 5 from J; bases not matched to a gene: 6. Germline V gene data show CDR1 as SGDLS and CDR2 as YYNGEE. The CDR3 DNA is TGTGCCAGCAGCGTCCGGGGGGTCAGGGAGACCCAGTACTTC. It yields the protein CASSVRGVRETQYF.

The chain combines TRBV5-8 with TRBJ2-7, with a tentative D call TRBD2 (6 bases). In germline, CDR1 is SGHTS, CDR2 YDEGEE. The CDR3 spans 18 residues. Trimming removed 5 bases from V and 1 base from J, with 25 bases in between. The CDR3 sequence: CASRIPWGWDSQSYEQYF. For the CDR3, the DNA is TGTGCCAGCAGGATTCCCTGGGGATGGGACTCTCAATCCTACGAGCAGTACTTC.

V and J are TRBV5-1 and TRBJ1-4; D is unclear. Germline lookup yields CDR1 SGHRS and CDR2 YFSETQ. The CDR3 loop spans 14 amino acids. V dropped 4 bases and J dropped 5 bases, with 12 bases sitting between them. The CDR3 loop is CASSPPGRNEKLFF. The CDR3 bases are TGCGCCAGCAGCCCACCTGGACGGAATGAAAAACTGTTTTTT.